This TCR beta chain was sequenced for a study of shared clonotypes between healthy human individuals. Some clones are missing from TCRdb's copy, which holds only in-frame ones; the method was immunoSEQ multiplex PCR. The table has about 330,000 clones, around 67% seen once. V was pared by 4 bases and J by 2 bases, with 22 bases between. The germline CDR1 and CDR2 sequences are SGHTA and FQGNSA. This CDR3 is built from 18 residues. The source material was memory CD4+ T cells sorted from blood. Specified subset: CD45RA-negative fraction. This chain connects TRBV7-2 to TRBJ2-3; maybe TRBD1 (6 bases). The source is a man aged 30-40 years in good health. CDR3 sequence: CASSYDRGQGLVTDTQYF. The CDR3 nucleotides read TGTGCCAGCAGCTACGATCGTGGGCAGGGGTTAGTCACAGATACGCAGTATTTT.